The entry below gives a single T cell receptor (beta chain) sequence along with its context. The method was immunoSEQ multiplex PCR; TCRdb's version includes in-frame clones alone and lacks a portion of them. The sample lists approximately 12,000 clones; roughly 80% were seen once. The sample comes from a study of technical replicates of blood from a few donors. The J segment lost 1 base and the V segment lost 7 bases, leaving 6 bases of the junction unmatched. The CDR3 has 16 amino acids. Per the germline V gene, CDR1 is ENHRY and CDR2 is SYGVKD. This receptor was identified in a human donor in good health. Sequencing was carried out using PBMCs. The V call is TRBV10-3, the J call TRBJ2-2, with 10 positions matching TRBD2. The CDR3 DNA sequence: TGTGCCATCACGGCTAGCGGGAGAGAGAACACCGGGGAGCTGTTTTTT. Protein: CAITASGRENTGELFF.